This is a list of T cell receptor beta chains from one sample in a study of T cells after yellow fever vaccination. TCRdb called the 5' RACE reads again in MiXCR, with one record for every CDR3 protein. The sample has some 560,000 distinct CDR3 sequences, 17% seen once. The sequenced sample was PBMCs, obtained 5 days after the first yellow fever vaccination. All receptors come from a man between 18 and 35 years old who received the YFV17D yellow fever vaccine. The CDR3 runs from the conserved cysteine through the conserved F or W. The order of the fields is CDR3 length, V gene, CDR3 protein.

cdr3_length: 17; v_call: TRBV29-1; cdr3_aa: CSVVSPIQGRSYNEQFF
cdr3_length: 19; v_call: TRBV6-1; cdr3_aa: CASSRGLTSGALAKNIQYF
cdr3_length: 13; v_call: TRBV6-2/TRBV6-3; cdr3_aa: CASGRAGSGGYTF
cdr3_length: 13; v_call: TRBV6-1; cdr3_aa: CASSGGAADTQYF
cdr3_length: 14; v_call: TRBV5-5; cdr3_aa: CASSLTQGYNEQFF
cdr3_length: 13; v_call: TRBV4-3; cdr3_aa: CASSQTSADTQYF
cdr3_length: 13; v_call: TRBV6-5; cdr3_aa: CASSTSLSKGNTF
cdr3_length: 11; v_call: TRBV24-1; cdr3_aa: CATSEGRSYTF
cdr3_length: 16; v_call: TRBV13; cdr3_aa: CASSLGAGGNQETQYF
cdr3_length: 14; v_call: TRBV19; cdr3_aa: CASSPRPGGTEAFF
cdr3_length: 13; v_call: TRBV18; cdr3_aa: CASSYREDGELFF
cdr3_length: 16; v_call: TRBV6-5; cdr3_aa: CASSSPGQGENSPLHF
cdr3_length: 16; v_call: TRBV5-1; cdr3_aa: CASSDDRGPYTGELFF
cdr3_length: 13; v_call: TRBV6-5; cdr3_aa: CASNYGGANTQYF
cdr3_length: 14; v_call: TRBV28; cdr3_aa: CASRLPVPNQPQHF
cdr3_length: 13; v_call: TRBV7-9; cdr3_aa: CASSLRTSVEQYF
cdr3_length: 13; v_call: TRBV12-3/TRBV12-4; cdr3_aa: CASSRTGAYEQYF
cdr3_length: 17; v_call: TRBV7-8; cdr3_aa: CASSLAAWASGQETQYF
cdr3_length: 13; v_call: TRBV5-6; cdr3_aa: CASVRSSYNEQFF
cdr3_length: 14; v_call: TRBV5-1; cdr3_aa: CASRSPGESYEQYF
cdr3_length: 20; v_call: TRBV28; cdr3_aa: CASSPPRDRGISSYNSPLHF
cdr3_length: 14; v_call: TRBV30; cdr3_aa: CAWSGGRGNQPQHF
cdr3_length: 17; v_call: TRBV12-3/TRBV12-4; cdr3_aa: CASSLALNRRSYNEQFF
cdr3_length: 12; v_call: TRBV9; cdr3_aa: CASSVISGELFF